This passage covers 26 T cell receptor beta chains from one sample sequenced in a study of cytomegalovirus exposure and HLA in healthy donors. In the PCR, 60 Vbeta and 13 Jbeta primers were used. Assay used: immunoSEQ multiplex PCR; TCRdb lists only in-frame clones, some missing. The sample carries 76,000 or so clones, under 85% recorded once. Sequencing was carried out using PBMCs. The origin of the receptors is a woman between 40 and 50 years old in good health and CMV-seropositive.

The chain is built from TRBV29-1 and TRBJ2-5; TRBD2 matches 10 bases. After removal of 4 bases from V and 1 base from J, the junction contained 6 bases not matched to a gene. CDR1 and CDR2 (germline): SQVTM, ANQGSEA. This CDR3 contains 15 residues. CDR3 sequence reads: CSVAGLARSQETQYF. CDR3 DNA: TGCAGCGTTGCGGGACTAGCGAGGTCCCAAGAGACCCAGTACTTC.

This rearrangement joins TRBV19 to TRBJ2-7, with D perhaps TRBD1 (6 bases). The CDR3 runs to 14 residues. Germline V gives CDR1 LNHDA, CDR2 SQIVND (reference sequence). Trimming pared 6 bases from V and 6 bases from J, leaving 18 bases between. The CDR3: CASSPQGILGEQYF. CDR3 DNA sequence: TGTGCCAGTAGCCCCCAGGGGATATTGGGCGAGCAGTACTTC.

This chain links TRBV7-2 with TRBJ2-1; unclear D gene. Germline values: CDR1 SGHTA, CDR2 FQGNSA. The CDR3 is 14 residues long. The germline V and J ends were trimmed by 5 bases and 5 bases, with 13 bases remaining between them. DNA for the CDR3: TGTGCCAGCAGCCGCTCAAGAACAGACAATGAGCAGTTCTTC. This encodes CASSRSRTDNEQFF.

The V call is TRBV19, the J call TRBJ1-1; 8 bases line up with TRBD1. The CDR3 has 13 residues. The germline V gene has CDR1 LNHDA and CDR2 SQIVND (reference sequence). V shed 3 bases, J shed 5 bases, and the junction held 2 bases outside the gene matches. The CDR3 is CASSINRGTEAFF. The CDR3 region has the DNA TGTGCCAGTAGTATTAACAGGGGGACTGAAGCTTTCTTT.

The J gene is TRBJ2-7, the V gene TRBV30, with TRBD2 matching 14 bases. V shed 3 bases, J shed 3 bases, and the junction held 13 bases outside the gene matches. The CDR3 covers 18 residues. The germline gives CDR1 GTSNPN, CDR2 SVGIG (reference sequence). CDR3 loop: CAWRPKTSGGDVFYEQYF. The CDR3 coding sequence is TGTGCCTGGAGGCCCAAGACTAGCGGGGGGGATGTCTTCTACGAGCAGTACTTC. The full variable domain, with the rest looked up from reference TRBV30 and TRBJ2-7, is SQTIHQWPATLVQPVGSPLSLECTVEGTSNPNLYWYRQAAGRGLQLLFYSVGIGQISSEVPQNLSASRPQDRQFILSSKKLLLSDSGFYLCAWRPKTSGGDVFYEQYFGPGTRLTVT.

The chain is built from TRBV5-1 and TRBJ2-7; D is unclear. This CDR3 contains 14 residues. Germline V CDR1 and CDR2: SGHRS, YFSETQ. Trimming shortened V by 4 bases and J by 6 bases, and 17 bases separated the two germline ends. In DNA form, the CDR3 reads TGCGCCAGCAGCACCCGTTCCAGGCTTCTCGAGCAGTACTTC. Translating it yields CASSTRSRLLEQYF.

A single count supports this clone. The chain is built from TRBV29-1 and TRBJ2-5; TRBD1 agrees at 11 bases. The DNA end is a closer match to TRBJ2-7, so the J assignment may be wrong. The CDR3 consists of 14 residues. The germline CDR1 and CDR2 sequences are SQVTM and ANQGSEA. The CDR3 is CSVEEGTGGAEQYF. CDR3 sequence (DNA): TGCAGCGTTGAAGAGGGGACAGGGGGTGCCGAGCAGTACTTC.

CDR3 sequence: CASSLASGLETQYF. DNA for the CDR3: TGTGCCAGCAGTTTGGCTAGCGGGTTGGAGACCCAGTACTTC. V gene TRBV28 combines with J gene TRBJ2-5, with 8 bases aligning to TRBD2. V trimming: 3 bases; J trimming: 5 bases; junction bases outside the gene matches: 5. CDR3 length equals 14 residues. CDR1 is MDHEN and CDR2 is SYDVKM in the germline V gene.

This clone came up a few times. This likely reflects a read error, since a far larger clone is one base away. Other DNA sequences from this sample encode an identical CDR3 as well. The chain employs TRBV7-3 and TRBJ2-7, with TRBD1 as a possible D gene (5 bases). This CDR3 is 14 amino acids long. V dropped 5 bases and J dropped 3 bases, with 14 bases sitting between them. CDR1 and CDR2 (germline): SGHTA, FQGTGA. In DNA, the CDR3 is TGTGCCAGCAGCCAAGTTCAGGGAATCTACGAGCAGTACTTC. Protein sequence: CASSQVQGIYEQYF.

This chain joins TRBV15 and TRBJ2-3, with 7 bases lining up with TRBD2. V lost 0 bases, J lost 4 bases, and 7 bases stayed unmatched. The CDR3 runs 16 residues. CDR1 LNHNV and CDR2 YYDKDF come from the germline V gene (reference sequence). Here the CDR3 DNA reads TGTGCCACCAGCAGAGATGGGGGGGATAGCGCAGATACGCAGTATTTT. It encodes CATSRDGGDSADTQYF.

The CDR3 here is CASSVAGHNNEQFF. The CDR3 DNA is TGTGCCAGCAGCGTAGCCGGACACAACAATGAGCAGTTCTTC. This chain links TRBV9 with TRBJ2-1, with TRBD1 as a possible D gene (5 bases). The CDR3 covers 14 residues. Per the germline V gene, CDR1 is SGDLS and CDR2 is YYNGEE. V was cut by 0 bases and J by 5 bases, with 9 bases left in between.

This sequence joins TRBV7-3 and TRBJ2-5; TRBD1 matches at 9 bases. The DNA end is a closer match to TRBJ2-7, so the J assignment may be wrong. The CDR3 contains 16 residues. The germline V gene encodes CDR1 SGHTA and CDR2 FQGTGA. This CDR3 is CASSQPPGTGKAEQYF. The CDR3 bases are TGTGCCAGCAGCCAACCGCCCGGGACAGGGAAGGCCGAGCAGTACTTC.

This clone was observed once. The rearrangement links TRBV28 to TRBJ1-1, with 7 bases matching TRBD1. After removal of 2 bases from V and 6 bases from J, the junction contained 3 bases not matched to a gene. CDR1 is MDHEN and CDR2 is SYDVKM in the germline V gene. The CDR3 extends over 13 amino acids. Here the CDR3 reads CASSLDRAAEAFF. CDR3 DNA sequence: TGTGCCAGCAGTTTAGACAGGGCTGCTGAAGCTTTCTTT.

The rearrangement uses TRBV19 and TRBJ2-2; tentative D call: TRBD1 (6 bases). The CDR3 loop spans 15 amino acids. Germline V gives CDR1 LNHDA, CDR2 SQIVND (reference sequence). Between the trimmed V and J ends, which lost 6 bases and 7 bases, there was a span of 18 bases. CDR3 sequence reads: CASRSHEGVIGELFF. The CDR3 nucleotides are TGTGCCAGTAGATCCCATGAGGGGGTGATCGGGGAGCTGTTTTTT.

A note on this clone: The germline gene is not matched at one end of the junction; a read error may be the cause. Within the sample, other DNA sequences also encode this same CDR3. CDR3 region: CASSLLAGAYEQYF. The CDR3 nucleotides are TGCGCCAGCAGCCTATTAGCGGGGGCCTACGAGCAATACTTC. V is TRBV5-1 and J is TRBJ2-7; TRBD2 agrees at 9 bases. The germline V gene encodes CDR1 SGHRS and CDR2 YFSETQ. The CDR3 contains 14 residues.

The genes are TRBV18 and TRBJ1-4, with TRBD1 matching 7 bases. Losses at the gene ends were 4 bases for V and 4 bases for J; bases not matched to a gene: 9. CDR3 length: 16 residues. Per the germline V gene, CDR1 is KGHSH and CDR2 is LQKENI. The CDR3 sequence is CASSQTGTVVNEKLFF. The CDR3 bases are TGTGCCAGCTCACAAACCGGGACAGTAGTTAATGAAAAACTGTTTTTT.

The V gene is TRBV4-2, the J gene TRBJ2-3; TRBD2 matches at 10 bases. Germline assignment: CDR1 LGHNA and CDR2 YNFKEQ. The CDR3 is made up of 16 amino acids. V was pared by 3 bases and J by 6 bases, with 9 bases of the junction left unmatched. The CDR3, as DNA: TGTGCCAGCAGCCATAAGACTAGCGGGTACTCCGATACGCAGTATTTT. This encodes CASSHKTSGYSDTQYF.

The chain has TRBV9 and TRBJ2-7; a weak D match, TRBD2 (5 bases). The CDR3 totals 13 residues. Germline V gene sequence: CDR1 SGDLS, CDR2 YYNGEE. V gave up 0 bases and J gave up 3 bases, with 7 bases separating them. The CDR3 loop is CASSVDEGYEQYF. The CDR3 nucleotides are TGTGCCAGCAGCGTAGATGAGGGCTACGAGCAGTACTTC.

The chain couples TRBV5-1 to TRBJ2-3; 8 bases are a match to TRBD1. The junction had 5 bases not matched to a gene; V was cut back by 2 bases and J by 3 bases. There are 15 residues in the CDR3. Per germline, CDR1 SGHRS and CDR2 YFSETQ. The CDR3 is CASSLGQGGTDTQYF. CDR3 nucleotides: TGCGCCAGCAGCTTAGGACAGGGTGGGACAGATACGCAGTATTTT. Filled out from reference TRBV5-1 and TRBJ2-3, the complete variable domain reads KAGVTQTPRYLIKTRGQQVTLSCSPISGHRSVSWYQQTPGQGLQFLFEYFSETQRNKGNFPGRFSGRQFSNSRSEMNVSTLELGDSALYLCASSLGQGGTDTQYFGPGTRLTVL.

The rearrangement joins TRBV30 to TRBJ2-3, with 13 positions matching TRBD2. The germline V gene has CDR1 GTSNPN and CDR2 SVGIG (reference sequence). Trimming removed 3 bases from V and 2 bases from J; junction bases left unmatched: 5. This CDR3 has 16 amino acids. For the CDR3, the DNA is TGTGCCTGGAGCCGGACTAGCGGGGGACTCACAGATACGCAGTATTTT. Its protein product is CAWSRTSGGLTDTQYF.

The chain has TRBV4-1 and TRBJ1-6, with D possibly TRBD1 on 6 matching bases. The V gene lost 3 bases and the J gene lost 0 bases, with 9 bases spanning the gap. Germline CDR1 MGHRA, CDR2 YSYEKL. This CDR3 comprises 16 residues. CDR3 coding DNA: TGCGCCAGCAGCCAGACAGGCGTCTCCTATAATTCACCCCTCCACTTT. It specifies CASSQTGVSYNSPLHF.

The CDR3 reads CASSQSGQVDEQYF. For the CDR3, the DNA is TGCGCCAGCAGCCAATCGGGACAGGTCGACGAGCAGTACTTC. The chain is built from TRBV4-3 and TRBJ2-7, with TRBD1 matching 8 bases. The CDR3 loop spans 14 amino acids. V lost 2 bases and J lost 5; bases outside the gene matches: 5. The germline CDR1 and CDR2 sequences are LGHNA and YSLEER.

The chain is built from TRBV7-9 and TRBJ1-1; TRBD1 aligns across 8 bases. Germline V gene lookup returns CDR1 SEHNR and CDR2 FQNEAQ (reference sequence). V dropped 5 bases and J dropped 3; count of bases not matched to a gene: 11. This CDR3 comprises 16 residues. The CDR3 sequence: CASSDETGVPDTEAFF. The CDR3 bases are TGTGCCAGCAGCGATGAGACAGGGGTTCCGGACACTGAAGCTTTCTTT. Looking up the rest from reference TRBV7-9 and TRBJ1-1 gives the full variable domain: DTGVSQNPRHKITKRGQNVTFRCDPISEHNRLYWYRQTLGQGPEFLTYFQNEAQLEKSRLLSDRFSAERPKGSFSTLEIQRTEQGDSAMYLCASSDETGVPDTEAFFGQGTRLTVV.

This sequence joins TRBV5-4 and TRBJ1-4; 9 bases map to TRBD1. V was clipped by 7 bases and J by 7 bases; unmatched bases: 8. Looked up from germline, CDR1 is SGHNT and CDR2 is YYREEE (reference sequence). This CDR3 spans 14 amino acids. CDR3 nucleotide sequence: TGTGCCAGCGGAACAGGGGGCAATAGTGAAAAACTGTTTTTT. This encodes CASGTGGNSEKLFF.

This clone was seen a single time. This chain links TRBV30 with TRBJ2-7; 10 bases are shared with TRBD1. The CDR3 totals 15 residues. CDR1 GTSNPN and CDR2 SVGIG come from the germline V gene (reference sequence). The J segment lost 3 bases and the V segment lost 0 bases, leaving 5 bases of the junction unmatched. Written as DNA, the CDR3 is TGTGCCTGGAGTGTACGGACAGGGGGAATCTACGAGCAGTACTTC. Its protein product is CAWSVRTGGIYEQYF.

The rearrangement links TRBV9 to TRBJ2-3; D might be TRBD2 (5 bases). CDR3 length: 13 amino acids. Looked up from germline, CDR1 is SGDLS and CDR2 is YYNGEE. V gave up 6 bases and J gave up 3 bases, with 11 bases separating them. The CDR3 DNA follows: TGTGCCAGCACCGGGATTTCGACAGATACGCAGTATTTT. It yields the protein CASTGISTDTQYF.